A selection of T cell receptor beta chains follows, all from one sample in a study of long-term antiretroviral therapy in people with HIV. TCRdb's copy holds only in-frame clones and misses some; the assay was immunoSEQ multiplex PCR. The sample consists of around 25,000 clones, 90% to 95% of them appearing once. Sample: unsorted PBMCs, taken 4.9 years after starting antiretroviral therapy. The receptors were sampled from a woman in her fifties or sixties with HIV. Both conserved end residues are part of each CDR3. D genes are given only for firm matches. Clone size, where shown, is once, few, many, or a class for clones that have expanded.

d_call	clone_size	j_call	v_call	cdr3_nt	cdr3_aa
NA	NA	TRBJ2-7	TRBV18	TGTGCCAGCTCCCCCGGGGCACTCCTTTCTTACGAGCAGTACTTC	CASSPGALLSYEQYF
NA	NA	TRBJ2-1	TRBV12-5	TGTGCTAGTGTTGGTGTCAGGGGAGGCGAGTTCTTC	CASVGVRGGEFF
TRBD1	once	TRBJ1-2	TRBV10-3	TGTGCCATCAGTGAAAGCGGCAGGGGGGCCTATGGCTACACCTTC	CAISESGRGAYGYTF
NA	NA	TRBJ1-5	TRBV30	TGTGCCTGGAGTGTACTTAACCCCCGGCCCCAGCATTTT	CAWSVLNPRPQHF
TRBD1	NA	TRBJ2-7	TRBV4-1	TGCGCCAGCAGCCACACGGGACAGACAGACGAGCAGTACTTC	CASSHTGQTDEQYF
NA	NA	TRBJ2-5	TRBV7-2	TGTGCCAGCAGCTCCGATTTCGGGGCAGATCAAGAGACCCAGTACTTC	CASSSDFGADQETQYF
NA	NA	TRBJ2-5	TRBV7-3	TGTGCCAGCAGCCCGGGCCCCGTAGAGACCCAGTACTTC	CASSPGPVETQYF
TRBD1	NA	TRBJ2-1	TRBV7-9	TGTGCCAGCAGCTCAGGGTGGGACAGGAGCATTAGCAATGAGCAGTTCTTC	CASSSGWDRSISNEQFF
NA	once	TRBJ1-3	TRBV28	NA	CASSFWRGRENTIYF
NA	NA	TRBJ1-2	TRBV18	TGTGCCAGCTCACCCCAGGGAAACAACTATGGCTACACCTTC	CASSPQGNNYGYTF
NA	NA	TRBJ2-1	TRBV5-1	TGCGCCAGCAGCTTGGAAGGGGCCCCGAGCTCCTACAATGAGCAGTTCTTC	CASSLEGAPSSYNEQFF
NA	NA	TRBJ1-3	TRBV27	TGTGCCAGCAGGGCAGCTGGCGGAAACACCATATATTTT	CASRAAGGNTIYF
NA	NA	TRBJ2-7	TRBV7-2	TGTGCCAGCAGCTTAGACGGCATCGGCGAGCAGTACTTC	CASSLDGIGEQYF
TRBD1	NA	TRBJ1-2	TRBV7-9	TGTGCCAGCAGCCGAGCGGACAGGGCCTATGGCTACACCTTC	CASSRADRAYGYTF
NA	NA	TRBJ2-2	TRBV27	TGTGCCAGCAGTTTTATCAGGGCCGGGGAGCTGTTTTTT	CASSFIRAGELFF
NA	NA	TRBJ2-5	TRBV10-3	TGTGCCATCGGGGGCGAACAAGAGACCCAGTACTTC	CAIGGEQETQYF
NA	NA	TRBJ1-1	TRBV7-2	TGTGCCAGCAGCTTAAGGCCCCAGACGGGTGGTGAAGCTTTCTTT	CASSLRPQTGGEAFF
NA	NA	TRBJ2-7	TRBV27	TGTGCCAGCAGTCCCCACAGCGTCGGAGGGGCCGAGCAGTACTTC	CASSPHSVGGAEQYF
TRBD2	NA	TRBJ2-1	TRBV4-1	TGCGCCAGCAGCCATAATAGCGGGAGGGCCGATAATGAGCAGTTCTTC	CASSHNSGRADNEQFF
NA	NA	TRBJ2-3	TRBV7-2	TGTGCCAGCAGCTTATTAACAGATACGCAGTATTTT	CASSLLTDTQYF
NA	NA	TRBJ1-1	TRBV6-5	TGTGCCAGCAGTTACTCCTACCAGGGGATGACTGAAGCTTTCTTT	CASSYSYQGMTEAFF
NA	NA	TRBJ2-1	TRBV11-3	TGTGCCAGCAGCTTAGGGGACACGAGCTCCTACAATGAGCAGTTCTTC	CASSLGDTSSYNEQFF
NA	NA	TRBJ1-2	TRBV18	TGTGCCAGCTCACCATCCCCAGAAAACTATGGCTACACCTTC	CASSPSPENYGYTF
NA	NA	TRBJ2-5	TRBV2	TGTGCCAGCAGTGCCCTCCAAGAGACCCAGTACTTC	CASSALQETQYF
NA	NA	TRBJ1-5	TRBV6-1	TGTGCCAGCAGTGAAGACAGAAAAAATCAGCCCCAGCATTTT	CASSEDRKNQPQHF
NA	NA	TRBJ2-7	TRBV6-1	TGTGCCAGCAGTGAAGCCCGCGACAGTATCTACGAGCAGTACTTC	CASSEARDSIYEQYF
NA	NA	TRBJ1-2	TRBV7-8	TGTGCCAGCAGCTTAGATAGGCAGACCTATGGCTACACCTTC	CASSLDRQTYGYTF
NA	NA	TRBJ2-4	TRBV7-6	TGTGCCAGCAGTCCAGGCGGGTCCCAAAACATTCAGTACTTC	CASSPGGSQNIQYF
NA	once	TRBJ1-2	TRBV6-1	TGTGCCAGCAGTGAAGCGCTGGGAGACCGTGGCTACACCTTC	CASSEALGDRGYTF
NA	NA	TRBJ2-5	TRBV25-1	TGTGCCAGCAGGCGGGCGGGTGAAGAGACCCAGTACTTC	CASRRAGEETQYF
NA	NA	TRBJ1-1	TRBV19	TGTGCCAGTAGTATGAGAGGCCTTGAAGCTTTCTTT	CASSMRGLEAFF
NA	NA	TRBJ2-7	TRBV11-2	TGTGCCAGCAGCTTTACAGTCGGCGACCCCTACGAGCAGTACTTC	CASSFTVGDPYEQYF
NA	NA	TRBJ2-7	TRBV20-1	TGCAGTGCTAGGGACAGTCCGGGGCAGTACTTC	CSARDSPGQYF
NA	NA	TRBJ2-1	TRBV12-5	TGTGCTAGTGGTTTTTCAAAGGGGGTCGATGAGCAGTTCTTC	CASGFSKGVDEQFF
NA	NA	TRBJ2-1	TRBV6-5	TGTGCCAGCAGTTACTCGATGCCCAATGAGCAGTTCTTC	CASSYSMPNEQFF
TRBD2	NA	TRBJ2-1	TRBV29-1	TGCAGCGTTCGAACAGCTAGCGGGTACGATGAGCAGTTCTTC	CSVRTASGYDEQFF
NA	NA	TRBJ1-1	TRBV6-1	TGTGCCAGCTACAGGGACACTGAAGCTTTCTTT	CASYRDTEAFF
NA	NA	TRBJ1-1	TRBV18	TGTGCCAGCTCACCACCGGGGAATACTGAAGCTTTCTTT	CASSPPGNTEAFF
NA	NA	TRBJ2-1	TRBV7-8	TGTGCCAGCAACTGGGGGACCTTTTACAATGAGCAGTTCTTC	CASNWGTFYNEQFF
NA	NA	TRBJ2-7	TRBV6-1	TGTGCCGCCAGCAGGGAGCGTAACTCCTACGAGCAGTACTTC	CAASRERNSYEQYF
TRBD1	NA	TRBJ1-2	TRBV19	TGTGCCAGTAGTCCCTTACAGGGGGCTTACTATGGCTACACCTTC	CASSPLQGAYYGYTF